Included here is one T cell receptor (beta chain) sequence, with context. This entry is derived from a study of T cell changes during pregnancy in multiple sclerosis. This CDR3 is 15 amino acids long. CDR1 is LNHDA, CDR2 SQIVND, per germline (reference sequence). V dropped 3 bases and J dropped 4 bases, with 12 bases sitting between them. Profiled with immunoSEQ multiplex PCR; TCRdb holds only in-frame clones, not every one. The data contain tens of thousands of clones, 75% to 95% of them singletons. Here the sequenced sample was CD4+ T cells from peripheral blood mononuclear cells, taken in the third trimester of pregnancy. The source is a female donor with multiple sclerosis, enrolled in a pregnancy study. J is TRBJ1-4 and V is TRBV19; perhaps TRBD1 as D (6 bases). The CDR3, as DNA: TGTGCCAGTAGTATTGGACAGACCCTTAATGAAAAACTGTTTTTT. It codes for CASSIGQTLNEKLFF.